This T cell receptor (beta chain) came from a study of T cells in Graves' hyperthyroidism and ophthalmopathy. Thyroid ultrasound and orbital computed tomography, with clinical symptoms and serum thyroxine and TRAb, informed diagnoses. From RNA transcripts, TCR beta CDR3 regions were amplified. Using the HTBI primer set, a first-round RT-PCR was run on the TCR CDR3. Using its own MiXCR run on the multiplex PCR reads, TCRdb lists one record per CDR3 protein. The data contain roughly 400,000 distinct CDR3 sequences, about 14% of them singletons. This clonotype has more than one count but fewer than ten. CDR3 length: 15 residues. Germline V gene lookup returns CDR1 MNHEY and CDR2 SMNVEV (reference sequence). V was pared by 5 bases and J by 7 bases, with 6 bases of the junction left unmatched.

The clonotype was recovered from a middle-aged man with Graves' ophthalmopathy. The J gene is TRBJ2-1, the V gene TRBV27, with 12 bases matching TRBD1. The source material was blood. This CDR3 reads CASSEGQGAGNEQFF. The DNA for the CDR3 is TGTGCCAGCAGTGAGGGACAGGGGGCCGGGAATGAGCAGTTCTTC.